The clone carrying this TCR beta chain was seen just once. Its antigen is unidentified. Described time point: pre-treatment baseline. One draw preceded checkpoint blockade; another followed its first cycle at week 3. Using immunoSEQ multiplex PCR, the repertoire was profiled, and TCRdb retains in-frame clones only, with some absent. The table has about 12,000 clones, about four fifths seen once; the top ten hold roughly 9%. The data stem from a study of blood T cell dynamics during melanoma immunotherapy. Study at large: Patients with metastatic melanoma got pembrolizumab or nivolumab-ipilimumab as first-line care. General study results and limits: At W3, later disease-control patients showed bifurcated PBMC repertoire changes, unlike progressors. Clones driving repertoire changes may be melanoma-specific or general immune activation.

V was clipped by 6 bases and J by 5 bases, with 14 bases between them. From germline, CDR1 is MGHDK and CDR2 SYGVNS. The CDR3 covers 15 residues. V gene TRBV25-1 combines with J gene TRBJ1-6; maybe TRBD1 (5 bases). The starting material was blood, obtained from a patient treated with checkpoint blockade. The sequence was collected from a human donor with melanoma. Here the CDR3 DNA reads TGTGCCAGCAGGGGGGTCGGCCCGAATAATTCACCCCTCCACTTT. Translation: CASRGVGPNNSPLHF.